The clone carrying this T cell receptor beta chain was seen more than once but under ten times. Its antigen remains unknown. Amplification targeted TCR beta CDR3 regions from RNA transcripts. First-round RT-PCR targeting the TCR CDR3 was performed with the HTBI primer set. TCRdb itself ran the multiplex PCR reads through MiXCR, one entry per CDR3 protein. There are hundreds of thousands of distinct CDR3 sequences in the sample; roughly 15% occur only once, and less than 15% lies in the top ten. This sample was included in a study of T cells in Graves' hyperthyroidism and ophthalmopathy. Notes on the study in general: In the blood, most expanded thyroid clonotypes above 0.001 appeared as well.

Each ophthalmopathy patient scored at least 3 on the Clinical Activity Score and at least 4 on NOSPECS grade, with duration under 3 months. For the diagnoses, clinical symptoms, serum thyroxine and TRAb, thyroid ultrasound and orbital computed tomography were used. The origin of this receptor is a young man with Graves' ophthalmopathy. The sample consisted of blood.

CDR3 region: CASSQDASGAYEQYF. Here the CDR3 DNA reads TGTGCCAGCAGCCAAGATGCTAGCGGGGCCTACGAGCAGTACTTC. This chain links TRBV4-2 with TRBJ2-7; the match to TRBD2 covers 9 bases. Germline V gene data show CDR1 as LGHNA and CDR2 as YNFKEQ. V gave up 0 bases and J gave up 2 bases; unmatched junction bases: 2. The CDR3 spans 15 residues.